What follows are 5 T cell receptor beta chains derived from one specimen sequenced in a study of regulatory T cells in long-lasting Graves disease. The sample's time point: newly diagnosed GD, antithyroid drugs for less than 3 months. Preparation of the TCR library used RNA extracted from PBMCs. HTBI primers from iRepertoire and Arm-PCR of CDR3 regions yielded the TCR beta libraries. TCRdb independently ran MiXCR on the multiplex PCR reads; one entry per CDR3 protein. In the table there are more than 300,000 distinct CDR3 sequences, about a sixth of which are singletons. The input for sequencing was peripheral blood mononuclear cells (PBMCs), taken at new diagnosis, from a patient treated with antithyroid drugs. The receptors come from a female donor with Graves disease.

This clonotype showed up many times. The chain uses TRBV6-2 or TRBV6-3 and TRBJ2-5; TRBD1 matches at 7 bases. Germline loops: CDR1 MNHEY, CDR2 SVGEGT. The CDR3 consists of 13 residues. V shed 6 bases and J 5 bases; nucleotides not matched to a gene: 6. The CDR3, as DNA: TGTGCCAGCAGGACGCCCAGGGGGGAGACCCAGTACTTC. Translated, it gives CASRTPRGETQYF.

The V and J genes are TRBV27 and TRBJ1-1, with unresolved D. The CDR3 runs to 15 residues. Trimming stripped 7 bases from V and 0 bases from J, with 15 bases between. Germline values: CDR1 MNHEY, CDR2 SMNVEV (reference sequence). The CDR3 bases are TGTGCCAGCAATCAGACCCCTCTCGTGAACACTGAAGCTTTCTTT. Encoded protein: CASNQTPLVNTEAFF.

This clonotype was seen at least ten times. The V and J genes are TRBV12-3 or TRBV12-4 and TRBJ1-5; D unresolved. This CDR3 region has 15 residues. Trimming removed 6 bases from V and 0 bases from J, with 12 bases in between. Here the CDR3 reads CASSLTPNSNQPQHF. In DNA form, the CDR3 reads TGTGCCAGCAGCTTAACACCTAATAGCAATCAGCCCCAGCATTTT.

The chain links TRBV7-6 to TRBJ2-7; a weak D match, TRBD1 (7 bases). The CDR3 extends over 13 amino acids. V was clipped by 2 bases and J by 6 bases, with 11 bases between them. CDR1 is SGHVS and CDR2 is FNYEAQ in the germline V gene. This chain's CDR3 is CASSLPQGGEQYF. In DNA form, the CDR3 reads TGTGCCAGCAGCTTACCGCAGGGGGGCGAGCAGTACTTC.

This clonotype came up many times. The chain employs TRBV7-2 and TRBJ2-5; 9 bases are a match to TRBD2. The CDR3 is 15 residues long. CDR1 and CDR2 (germline): SGHTA, FQGNSA. J was trimmed by 4 bases and V by 5 bases; bases with no gene match: 8. In nucleotides, the CDR3 is TGTGCCAGCAGCCCCTATAGCGGGAGCCTAGAGACCCAGTACTTC. Amino acids: CASSPYSGSLETQYF.